These T cell receptor beta chains were read from a single sample in a study of cytomegalovirus exposure and HLA in healthy donors. TCRdb keeps only in-frame clones here, not all; method: immunoSEQ multiplex PCR. The sample holds under 200,000 clones; 62% are singletons and the top ten take roughly 2.9%. Material: PBMCs. Receptors originate from a man between 35 and 55 years old in good health and CMV-seronegative. CDR3s include the opening cysteine and the closing phenylalanine or tryptophan. Not all rows give a size; the values are once, few, many and, for expanded clones, a class.

j_gene,abundance,v_gene,CDR3aa
.,.,TRBV6-5,CASSRPGTGGYEQYF
TRBJ1-2,.,TRBV2,CASAPSVLGLNGYTF
TRBJ1-1,.,TRBV7-4,CASSLTTGDDRNTEAFF
TRBJ2-4,few,TRBV5-1,CASRGLDLNIQYF
TRBJ1-5,.,TRBV6-1,CASSVGWGGNQPQHF
TRBJ2-2,few,TRBV7-3,CASSYQAGGVTGELFF
TRBJ1-1,.,TRBV15,CATSRELGATEAFF
TRBJ2-3,.,TRBV11-2,CASSPTGGDTQYF
TRBJ2-6,.,TRBV6-5,CASSYSSASGANVLTF
TRBJ2-7,.,TRBV6-5,CASTSGDTYEQYF
TRBJ1-6,.,TRBV6-5,CASSRAGAENSPLHF
TRBJ1-1,once,TRBV6-6,CASSSGEGSSQAFF
TRBJ1-6,.,TRBV30,CAWSVHLGGNSPLHF
TRBJ1-2,once,TRBV6-1,CASSEPDSGYTF
TRBJ2-2,.,TRBV7-3,CASSLGGSDTGELFF
TRBJ2-1,.,TRBV4-3,CASSQGSQSSYNEQFF
TRBJ1-1,once,TRBV11-2,CASSPPGRAEAFF
TRBJ2-3,.,TRBV14,CASSQVVTGGLTDTQYF
TRBJ1-2,.,TRBV28,CASSLQGARGGYTF
TRBJ1-5,.,TRBV19,CASTLGDRGVRNQPQHF
TRBJ2-7,few,TRBV30,CAWSWAGGSEQYF
TRBJ2-7,.,TRBV19,CASSILGDEQYF
TRBJ2-5,.,TRBV19,CASNTPRGDQETQYF
TRBJ2-7,few,TRBV30,CAWSWGTSSEQYF
TRBJ2-7,few,TRBV9,CASSSREGTGAYEQYF
TRBJ2-7,.,TRBV15,CATSREASGSGYEQYF
TRBJ1-4,.,TRBV18,CASSPGGATNEKLFF
TRBJ1-4,few,TRBV4-1,CASSQGGRRTNEKLFF
TRBJ2-3,.,TRBV4-3,CASSQGLAGKDTQYF
TRBJ2-1,.,TRBV9,CASSSYRDRGIDEQFF
TRBJ2-5,.,TRBV18,CASSPRKETQYF
TRBJ1-4,.,TRBV5-1,CASSFDVEEKLFF
TRBJ2-7,.,TRBV4-1,CASSQEQWRYEQYF
TRBJ1-4,.,TRBV5-1,CASSLEQGISGGEKLFF
TRBJ1-5,.,TRBV7-2,CASSPQYGQPQHF
TRBJ2-3,.,TRBV28,CASSYKSTDTQYF
TRBJ2-7,few,TRBV6-5,CASSRASGSSYEQYF
TRBJ2-5,few,TRBV5-1,CASSLGLVGETQYF
TRBJ1-5,.,TRBV2,CASSSQGVNQPQHF
TRBJ1-1,few,TRBV15,CATSRDWRTGRSNTEAFF
TRBJ2-3,.,TRBV7-9,CASSLLPSDTDTQYF
TRBJ2-2,few,TRBV13,CASRTRLAGDTGELFF
TRBJ2-1,.,TRBV6-5,CASRGTNRKANERFF
TRBJ2-3,.,TRBV5-1,CASSFGTSGSSTDTQYF
TRBJ1-6,.,TRBV6-5,CASSYSGQDNSPLHF
TRBJ2-1,.,TRBV7-2,CASSRYNEQFF
TRBJ1-1,.,TRBV30,CARKTGPTEAFF
TRBJ2-4,.,TRBV28,CASSLTSGNIQYF
TRBJ2-4,.,TRBV20-1,CIPENIQYF
TRBJ2-7,.,TRBV6-5,CASSRLAGVGEQYF
TRBJ2-1,.,TRBV5-1,CARLQWGGGIYNEQFF
TRBJ2-1,.,TRBV7-9,CASSRGTSVNEQFF
TRBJ2-3,.,TRBV5-1,CASSLAGGSTDTQYF